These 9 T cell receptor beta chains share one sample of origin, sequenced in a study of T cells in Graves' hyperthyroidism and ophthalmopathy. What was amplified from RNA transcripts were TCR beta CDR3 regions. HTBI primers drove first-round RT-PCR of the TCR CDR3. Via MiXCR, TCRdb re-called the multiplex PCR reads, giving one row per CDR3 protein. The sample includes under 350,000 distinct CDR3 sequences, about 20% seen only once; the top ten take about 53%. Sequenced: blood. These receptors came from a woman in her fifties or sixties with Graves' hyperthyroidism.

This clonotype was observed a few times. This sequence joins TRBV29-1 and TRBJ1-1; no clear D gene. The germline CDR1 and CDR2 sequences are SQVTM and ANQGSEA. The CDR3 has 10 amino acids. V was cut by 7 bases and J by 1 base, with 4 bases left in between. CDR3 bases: TGCAGCGGGGGGAACACTGAAGCTTTCTTT. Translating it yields CSGGNTEAFF.

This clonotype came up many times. The CDR3 nucleotides are TGTGCCAGTGGACAGGGGGCGGGGGGCTACACCTTC. Residues: CASGQGAGGYTF. This sequence joins TRBV6-1 and TRBJ1-2, with 11 nucleotides matching TRBD1. The CDR3 runs to 12 residues. The junction had 5 bases not matched to a gene; V was cut back by 9 bases and J by 8 bases. The germline gives CDR1 MNHNS, CDR2 SASEGT.

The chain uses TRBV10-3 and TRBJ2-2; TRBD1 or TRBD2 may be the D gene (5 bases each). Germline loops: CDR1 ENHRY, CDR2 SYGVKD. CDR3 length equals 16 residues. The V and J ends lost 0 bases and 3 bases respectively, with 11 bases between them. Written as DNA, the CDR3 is TGTGCCATCAGTGAGTCGGGGGTAGGAGACACCGGGGAGCTGTTTTTT. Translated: CAISESGVGDTGELFF.

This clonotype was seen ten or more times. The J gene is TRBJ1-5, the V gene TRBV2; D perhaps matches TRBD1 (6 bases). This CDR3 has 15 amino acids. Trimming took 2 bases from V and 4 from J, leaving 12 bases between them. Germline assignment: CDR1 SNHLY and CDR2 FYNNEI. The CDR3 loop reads CASSELHRENQPQHF. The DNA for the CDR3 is TGTGCCAGCAGTGAACTTCACAGGGAGAATCAGCCCCAGCATTTT.

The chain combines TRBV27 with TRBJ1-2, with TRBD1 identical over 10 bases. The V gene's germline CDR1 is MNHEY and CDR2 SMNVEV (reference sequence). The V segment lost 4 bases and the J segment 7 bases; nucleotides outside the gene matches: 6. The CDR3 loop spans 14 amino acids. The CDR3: CASSWRQGASGYTF. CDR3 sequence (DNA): TGTGCCAGCAGTTGGCGACAGGGGGCGTCTGGCTACACCTTC.

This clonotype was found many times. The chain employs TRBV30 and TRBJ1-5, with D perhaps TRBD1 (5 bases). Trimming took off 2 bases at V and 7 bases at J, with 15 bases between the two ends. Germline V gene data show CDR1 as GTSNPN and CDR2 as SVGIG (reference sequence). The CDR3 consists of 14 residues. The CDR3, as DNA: TGTGCCTGGAGTCCTGGAGGGGAATGGCAGCCCCAGCATTTT. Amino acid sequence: CAWSPGGEWQPQHF.

As DNA, the CDR3 is TGTGCCAGCAGCTACGGACCGGGCGCTTACGAGCAGTACTTC. This gives the protein CASSYGPGAYEQYF. The rearrangement links TRBV5-6 to TRBJ2-7; no definite D call. Trimming took 3 bases from V and 4 from J, leaving 14 bases between them. Germline CDR1 is SGHDT and CDR2 is YYEEEE. CDR3 length: 14 residues.

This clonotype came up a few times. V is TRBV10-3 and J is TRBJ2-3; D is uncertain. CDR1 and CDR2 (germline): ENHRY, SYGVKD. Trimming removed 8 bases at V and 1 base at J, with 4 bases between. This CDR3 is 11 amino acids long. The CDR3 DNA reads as TGTGCCATCGGGCGCACAGATACGCAGTATTTT. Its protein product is CAIGRTDTQYF.

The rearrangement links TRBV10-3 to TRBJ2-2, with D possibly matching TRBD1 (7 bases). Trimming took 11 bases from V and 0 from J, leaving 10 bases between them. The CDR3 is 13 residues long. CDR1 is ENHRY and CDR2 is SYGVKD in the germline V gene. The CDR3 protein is CAAGQTNTGELFF. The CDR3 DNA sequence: TGTGCCGCGGGACAGACGAACACCGGGGAGCTGTTTTTT.